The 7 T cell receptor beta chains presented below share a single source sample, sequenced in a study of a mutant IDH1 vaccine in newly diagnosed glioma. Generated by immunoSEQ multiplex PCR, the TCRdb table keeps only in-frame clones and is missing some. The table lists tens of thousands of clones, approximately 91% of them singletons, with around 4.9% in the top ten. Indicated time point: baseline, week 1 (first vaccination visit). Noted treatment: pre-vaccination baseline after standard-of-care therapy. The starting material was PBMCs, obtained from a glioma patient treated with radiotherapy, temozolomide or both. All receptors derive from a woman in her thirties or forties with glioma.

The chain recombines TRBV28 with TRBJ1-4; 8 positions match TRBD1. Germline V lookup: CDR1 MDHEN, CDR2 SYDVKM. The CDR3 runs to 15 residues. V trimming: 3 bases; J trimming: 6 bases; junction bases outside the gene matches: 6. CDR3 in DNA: TGTGCCAGCAGTTTCGGCGGGACAGGTTATGAAAAACTGTTTTTT. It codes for CASSFGGTGYEKLFF.

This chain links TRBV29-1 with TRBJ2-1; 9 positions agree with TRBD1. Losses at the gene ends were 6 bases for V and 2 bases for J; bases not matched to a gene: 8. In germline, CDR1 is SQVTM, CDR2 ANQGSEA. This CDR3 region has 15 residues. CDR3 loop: CSVVYRDRAYNEQFF. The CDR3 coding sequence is TGCAGCGTCGTCTACCGGGACAGGGCCTACAATGAGCAGTTCTTC.

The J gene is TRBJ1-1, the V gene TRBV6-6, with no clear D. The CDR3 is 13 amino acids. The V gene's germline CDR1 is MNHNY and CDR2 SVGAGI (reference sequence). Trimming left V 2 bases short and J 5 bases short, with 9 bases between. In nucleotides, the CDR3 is TGTGCCAGCAGTTACGGTCAAGGTACTGAAGCTTTCTTT. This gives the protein CASSYGQGTEAFF.

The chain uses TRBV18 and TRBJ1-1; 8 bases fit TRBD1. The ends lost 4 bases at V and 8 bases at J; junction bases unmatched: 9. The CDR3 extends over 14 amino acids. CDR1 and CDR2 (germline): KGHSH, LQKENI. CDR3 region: CASSQTTGALEAFF. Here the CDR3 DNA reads TGTGCCAGCTCACAAACGACAGGGGCCCTGGAAGCTTTCTTT.

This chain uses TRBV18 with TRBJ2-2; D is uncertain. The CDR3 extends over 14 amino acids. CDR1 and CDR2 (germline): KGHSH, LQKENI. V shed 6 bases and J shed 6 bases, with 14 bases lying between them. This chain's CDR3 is CASSQLRGPGELFF. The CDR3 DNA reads TGTGCCAGCTCTCAACTGCGTGGCCCCGGGGAGCTGTTTTTT.

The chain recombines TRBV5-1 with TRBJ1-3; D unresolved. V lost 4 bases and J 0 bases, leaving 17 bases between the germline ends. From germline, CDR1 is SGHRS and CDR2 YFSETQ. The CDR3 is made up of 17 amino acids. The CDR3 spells CASSLHEQGSSGNTIYF. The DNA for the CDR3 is TGCGCCAGCAGCCTCCATGAGCAAGGTAGCTCTGGAAACACCATATATTTT. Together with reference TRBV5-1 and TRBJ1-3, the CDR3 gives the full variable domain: KAGVTQTPRYLIKTRGQQVTLSCSPISGHRSVSWYQQTPGQGLQFLFEYFSETQRNKGNFPGRFSGRQFSNSRSEMNVSTLELGDSALYLCASSLHEQGSSGNTIYFGEGSWLTVV.

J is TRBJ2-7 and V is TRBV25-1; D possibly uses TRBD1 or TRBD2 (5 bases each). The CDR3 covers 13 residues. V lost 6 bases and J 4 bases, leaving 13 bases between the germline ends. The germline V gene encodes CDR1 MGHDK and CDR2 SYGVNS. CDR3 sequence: CASRNPGTYEQYF. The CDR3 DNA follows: TGTGCCAGCAGGAATCCCGGGACGTACGAGCAGTACTTC.